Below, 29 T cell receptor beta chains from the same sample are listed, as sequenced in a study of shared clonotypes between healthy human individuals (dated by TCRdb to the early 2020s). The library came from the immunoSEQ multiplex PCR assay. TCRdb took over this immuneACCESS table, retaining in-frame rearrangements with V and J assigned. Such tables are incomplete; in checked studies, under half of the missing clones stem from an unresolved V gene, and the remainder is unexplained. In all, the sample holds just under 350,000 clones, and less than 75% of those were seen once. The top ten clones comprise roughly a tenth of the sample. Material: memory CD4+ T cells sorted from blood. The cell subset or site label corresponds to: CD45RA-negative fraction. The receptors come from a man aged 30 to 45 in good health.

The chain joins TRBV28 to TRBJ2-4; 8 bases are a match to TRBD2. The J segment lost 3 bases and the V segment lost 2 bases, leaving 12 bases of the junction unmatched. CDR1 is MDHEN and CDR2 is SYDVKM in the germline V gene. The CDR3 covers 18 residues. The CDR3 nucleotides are TGTGCCAGCAGTTTAGGGAGCGGGAGCTTGTGGGGCAAAAACATTCAGTACTTC. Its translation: CASSLGSGSLWGKNIQYF.

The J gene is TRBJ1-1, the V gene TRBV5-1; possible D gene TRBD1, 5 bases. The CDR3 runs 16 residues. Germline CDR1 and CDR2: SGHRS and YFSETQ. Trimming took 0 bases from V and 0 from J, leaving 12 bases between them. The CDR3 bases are TGCGCCAGCAGCTTGGCCGGGGGTTTCATGAACACTGAAGCTTTCTTT. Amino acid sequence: CASSLAGGFMNTEAFF. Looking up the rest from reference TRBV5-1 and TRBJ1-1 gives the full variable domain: KAGVTQTPRYLIKTRGQQVTLSCSPISGHRSVSWYQQTPGQGLQFLFEYFSETQRNKGNFPGRFSGRQFSNSRSEMNVSTLELGDSALYLCASSLAGGFMNTEAFFGQGTRLTVV.

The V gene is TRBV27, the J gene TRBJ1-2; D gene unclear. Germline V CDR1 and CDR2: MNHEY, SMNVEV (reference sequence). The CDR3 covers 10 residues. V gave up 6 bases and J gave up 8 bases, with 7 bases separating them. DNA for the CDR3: TGTGCCAGCAGGAGTATCGGCTACACCTTC. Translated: CASRSIGYTF.

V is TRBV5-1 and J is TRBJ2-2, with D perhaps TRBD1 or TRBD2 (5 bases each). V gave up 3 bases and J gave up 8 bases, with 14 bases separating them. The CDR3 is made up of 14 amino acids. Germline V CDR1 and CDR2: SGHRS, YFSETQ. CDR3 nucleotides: TGCGCCAGCAGCTCCCTGTTTGGGGGTGGGGAGCTGTTTTTT. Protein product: CASSSLFGGGELFF.

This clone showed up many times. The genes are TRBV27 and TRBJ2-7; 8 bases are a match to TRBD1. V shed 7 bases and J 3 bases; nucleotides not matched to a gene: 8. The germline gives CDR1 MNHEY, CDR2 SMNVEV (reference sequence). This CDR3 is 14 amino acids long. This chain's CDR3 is CASTVDRDSYEQYF. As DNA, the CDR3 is TGTGCCAGCACCGTGGACAGGGACAGCTACGAGCAGTACTTC.

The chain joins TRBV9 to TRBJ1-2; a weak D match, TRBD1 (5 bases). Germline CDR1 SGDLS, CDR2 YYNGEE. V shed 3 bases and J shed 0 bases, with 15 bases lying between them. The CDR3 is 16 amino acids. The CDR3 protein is CASSGWWGTANYGYTF. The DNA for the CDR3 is TGTGCCAGCAGCGGATGGTGGGGCACAGCTAACTATGGCTACACCTTC.

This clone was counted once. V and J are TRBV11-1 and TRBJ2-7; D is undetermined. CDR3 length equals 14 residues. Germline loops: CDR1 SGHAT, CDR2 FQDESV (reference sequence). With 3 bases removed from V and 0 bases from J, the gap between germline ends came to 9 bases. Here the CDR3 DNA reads TGTGCCAGCAGCTTTGAGTTCAGCTCCTACGAGCAGTACTTC. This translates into CASSFEFSSYEQYF.

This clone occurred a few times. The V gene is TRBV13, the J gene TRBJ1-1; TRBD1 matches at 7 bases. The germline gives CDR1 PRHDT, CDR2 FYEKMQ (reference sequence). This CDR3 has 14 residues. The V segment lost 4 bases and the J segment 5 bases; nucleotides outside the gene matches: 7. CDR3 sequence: CASSYYRGGTEAFF. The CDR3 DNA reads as TGTGCCAGCAGCTACTACAGGGGAGGGACTGAAGCTTTCTTT.

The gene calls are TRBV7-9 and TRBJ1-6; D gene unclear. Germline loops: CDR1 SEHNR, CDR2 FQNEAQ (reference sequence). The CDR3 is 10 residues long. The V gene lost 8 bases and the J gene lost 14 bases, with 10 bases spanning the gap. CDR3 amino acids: CASSREALHF. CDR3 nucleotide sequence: TGTGCCAGCTCCCGAGAAGCCCTCCACTTT.

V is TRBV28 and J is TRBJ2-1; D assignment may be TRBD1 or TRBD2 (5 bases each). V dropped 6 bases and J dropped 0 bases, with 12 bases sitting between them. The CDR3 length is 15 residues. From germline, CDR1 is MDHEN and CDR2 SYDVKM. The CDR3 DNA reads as TGTGCCAGCAGCCCAACGGGACCCTCCTACAATGAGCAGTTCTTC. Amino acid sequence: CASSPTGPSYNEQFF.

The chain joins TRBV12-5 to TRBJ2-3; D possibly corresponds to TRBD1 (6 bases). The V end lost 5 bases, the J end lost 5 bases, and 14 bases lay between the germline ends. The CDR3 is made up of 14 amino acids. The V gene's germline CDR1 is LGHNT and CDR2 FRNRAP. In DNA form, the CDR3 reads TGTGCTAGTGGTCCACCAAACAGGGAAGATACGCAGTATTTT. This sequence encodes CASGPPNREDTQYF.

CDR3 sequence reads: CASSLSQGTYNEQFF. CDR3 sequence (DNA): TGTGCCAGCAGCTTAAGTCAGGGGACCTACAATGAGCAGTTCTTC. The rearrangement joins TRBV11-2 to TRBJ2-1, with TRBD1 as a possible D gene (6 bases). The V and J ends lost 2 bases and 2 bases respectively, with 10 bases between them. Per the germline V gene, CDR1 is SGHAT and CDR2 is FQNNGV. The length of the CDR3 is 15 residues.

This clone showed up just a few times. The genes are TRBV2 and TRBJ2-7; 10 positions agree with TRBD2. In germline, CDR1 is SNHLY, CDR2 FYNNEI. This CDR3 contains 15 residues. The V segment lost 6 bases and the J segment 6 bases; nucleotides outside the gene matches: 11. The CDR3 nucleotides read TGTGCCAGCAGGCCACTAGCGGGGCCCCCTCGCGAGCAGTACTTC. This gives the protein CASRPLAGPPREQYF.

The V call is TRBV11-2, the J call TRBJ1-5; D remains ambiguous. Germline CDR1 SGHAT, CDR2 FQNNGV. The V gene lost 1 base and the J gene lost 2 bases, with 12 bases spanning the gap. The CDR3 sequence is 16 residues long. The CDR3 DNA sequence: TGTGCCAGCAGCTTAGTCGGTCGAAACGGCAATCAGCCCCAGCATTTT. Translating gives CASSLVGRNGNQPQHF.

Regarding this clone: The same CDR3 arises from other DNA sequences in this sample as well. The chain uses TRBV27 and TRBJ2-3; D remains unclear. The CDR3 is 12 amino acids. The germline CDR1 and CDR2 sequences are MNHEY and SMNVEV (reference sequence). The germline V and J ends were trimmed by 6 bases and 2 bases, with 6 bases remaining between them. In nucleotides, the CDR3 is TGTGCCAGCAGGGACCTCACAGATACGCAGTATTTT. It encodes CASRDLTDTQYF.

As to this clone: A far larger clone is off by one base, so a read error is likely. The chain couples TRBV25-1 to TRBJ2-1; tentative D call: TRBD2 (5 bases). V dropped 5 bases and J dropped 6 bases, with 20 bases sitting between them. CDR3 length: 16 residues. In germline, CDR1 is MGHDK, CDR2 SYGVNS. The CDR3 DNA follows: TGTGCCAGCAGTCCGAAACGGGATTACGTGGCCAATGAGCAGTTCTTC. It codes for CASSPKRDYVANEQFF.

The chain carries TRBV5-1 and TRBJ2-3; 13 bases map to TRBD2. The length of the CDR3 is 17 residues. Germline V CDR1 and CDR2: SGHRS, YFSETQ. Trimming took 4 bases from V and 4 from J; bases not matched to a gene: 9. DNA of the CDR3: TGCGCCAGCAGCCACCGGACTAGCGGGAGCTCGTCAGATACGCAGTATTTT. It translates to CASSHRTSGSSSDTQYF.

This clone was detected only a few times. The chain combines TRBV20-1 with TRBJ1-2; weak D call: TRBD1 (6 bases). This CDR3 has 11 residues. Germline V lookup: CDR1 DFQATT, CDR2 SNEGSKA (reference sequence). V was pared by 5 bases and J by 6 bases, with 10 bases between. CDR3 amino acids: CSAFRDNGYTF. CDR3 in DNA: TGCAGTGCTTTCCGGGACAATGGCTACACCTTC.

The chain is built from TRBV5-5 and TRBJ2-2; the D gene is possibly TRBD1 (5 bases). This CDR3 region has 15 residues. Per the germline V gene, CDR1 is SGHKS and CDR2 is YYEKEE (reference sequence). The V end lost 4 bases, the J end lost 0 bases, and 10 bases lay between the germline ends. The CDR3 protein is CASSLQVTNTGELFF. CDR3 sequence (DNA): TGTGCCAGCAGCCTACAGGTCACGAACACCGGGGAGCTGTTTTTT.

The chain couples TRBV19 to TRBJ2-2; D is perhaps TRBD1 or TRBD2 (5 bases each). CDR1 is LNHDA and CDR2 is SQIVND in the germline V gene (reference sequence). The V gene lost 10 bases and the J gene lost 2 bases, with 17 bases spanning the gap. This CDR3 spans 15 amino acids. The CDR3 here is CATSIGGTNTGELFF. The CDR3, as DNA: TGTGCCACCTCGATTGGGGGAACCAACACCGGGGAGCTGTTTTTT.

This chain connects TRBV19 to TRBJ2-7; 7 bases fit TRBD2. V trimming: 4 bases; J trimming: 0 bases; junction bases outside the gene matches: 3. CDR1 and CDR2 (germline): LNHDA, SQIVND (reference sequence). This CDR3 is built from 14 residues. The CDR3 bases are TGTGCCAGTAGTACTCAGCGGGACTCCTACGAGCAGTACTTC. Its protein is CASSTQRDSYEQYF.

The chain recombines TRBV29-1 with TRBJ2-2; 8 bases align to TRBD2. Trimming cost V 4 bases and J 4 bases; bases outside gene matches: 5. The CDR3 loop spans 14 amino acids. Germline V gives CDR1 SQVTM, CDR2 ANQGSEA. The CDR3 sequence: CSVAYGRGTGELFF. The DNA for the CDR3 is TGCAGCGTTGCGTACGGGAGGGGCACCGGGGAGCTGTTTTTT.

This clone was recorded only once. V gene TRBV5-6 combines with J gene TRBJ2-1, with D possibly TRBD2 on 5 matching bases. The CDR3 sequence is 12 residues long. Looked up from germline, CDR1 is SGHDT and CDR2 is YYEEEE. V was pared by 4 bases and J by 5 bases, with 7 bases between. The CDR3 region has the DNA TGTGCCAGCAGCCCGCGGGACAATGAGCAGTTCTTC. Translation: CASSPRDNEQFF.

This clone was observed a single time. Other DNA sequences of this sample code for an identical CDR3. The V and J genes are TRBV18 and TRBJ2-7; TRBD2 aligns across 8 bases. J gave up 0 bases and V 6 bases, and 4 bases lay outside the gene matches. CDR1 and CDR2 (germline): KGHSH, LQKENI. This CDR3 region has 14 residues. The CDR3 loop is CASSPGGSSYEQYF. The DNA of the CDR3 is TGTGCCAGCTCGCCGGGGGGGAGCTCCTACGAGCAGTACTTC.

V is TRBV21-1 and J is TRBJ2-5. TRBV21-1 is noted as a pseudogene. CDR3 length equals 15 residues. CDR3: CASSKRETGGETQYF. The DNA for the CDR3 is TGTGCCAGCAGCAAAAGGGAAACAGGAGGCGAGACCCAGTACTTC.

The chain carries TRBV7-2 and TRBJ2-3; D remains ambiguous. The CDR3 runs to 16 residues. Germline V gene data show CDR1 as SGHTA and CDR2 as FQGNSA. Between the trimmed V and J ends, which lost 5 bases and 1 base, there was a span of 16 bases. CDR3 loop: CASSPRWAAGTDTQYF. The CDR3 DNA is TGTGCCAGCAGCCCGCGCTGGGCCGCGGGCACAGATACGCAGTATTTT.

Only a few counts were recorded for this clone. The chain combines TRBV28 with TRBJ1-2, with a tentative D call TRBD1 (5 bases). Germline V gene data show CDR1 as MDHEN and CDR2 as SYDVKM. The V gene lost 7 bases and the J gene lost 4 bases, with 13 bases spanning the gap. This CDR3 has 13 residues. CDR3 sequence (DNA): TGTGCCAGCACCGTAGGGGAGGGCTATGGCTACACCTTC. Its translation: CASTVGEGYGYTF.

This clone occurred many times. The CDR3, as DNA: TGTGCCAGCAGCCACGGACCCACAGATACGCAGTATTTT. Translating gives CASSHGPTDTQYF. J is TRBJ2-3 and V is TRBV27; D is undetermined. The V gene's germline CDR1 is MNHEY and CDR2 SMNVEV (reference sequence). V was clipped by 6 bases and J by 2 bases, with 9 bases between them. The CDR3 length is 13 residues.

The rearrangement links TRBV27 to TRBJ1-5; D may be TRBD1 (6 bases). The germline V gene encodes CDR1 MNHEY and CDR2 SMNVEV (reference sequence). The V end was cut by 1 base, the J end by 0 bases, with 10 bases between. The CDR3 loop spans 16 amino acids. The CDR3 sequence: CASSLWGHLSNQPQHF. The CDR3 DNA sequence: TGTGCCAGCAGTTTATGGGGGCACCTTAGCAATCAGCCCCAGCATTTT.